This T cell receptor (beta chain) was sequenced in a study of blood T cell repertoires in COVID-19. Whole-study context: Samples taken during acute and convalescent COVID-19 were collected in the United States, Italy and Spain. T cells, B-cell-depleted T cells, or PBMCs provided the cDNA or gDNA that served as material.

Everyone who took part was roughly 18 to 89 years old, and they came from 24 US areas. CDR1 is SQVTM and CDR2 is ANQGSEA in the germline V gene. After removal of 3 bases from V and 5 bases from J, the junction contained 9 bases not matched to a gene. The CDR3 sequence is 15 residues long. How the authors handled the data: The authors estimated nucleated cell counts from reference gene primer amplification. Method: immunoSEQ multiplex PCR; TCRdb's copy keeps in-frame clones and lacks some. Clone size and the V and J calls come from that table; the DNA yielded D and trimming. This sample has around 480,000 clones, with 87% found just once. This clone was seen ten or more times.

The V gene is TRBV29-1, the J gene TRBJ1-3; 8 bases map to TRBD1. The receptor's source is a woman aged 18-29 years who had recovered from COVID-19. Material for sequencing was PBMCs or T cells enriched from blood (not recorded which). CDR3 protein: CSVEGPARGRNTIYF. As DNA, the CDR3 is TGCAGCGTTGAGGGACCCGCCAGGGGGCGAAACACCATATATTTT.